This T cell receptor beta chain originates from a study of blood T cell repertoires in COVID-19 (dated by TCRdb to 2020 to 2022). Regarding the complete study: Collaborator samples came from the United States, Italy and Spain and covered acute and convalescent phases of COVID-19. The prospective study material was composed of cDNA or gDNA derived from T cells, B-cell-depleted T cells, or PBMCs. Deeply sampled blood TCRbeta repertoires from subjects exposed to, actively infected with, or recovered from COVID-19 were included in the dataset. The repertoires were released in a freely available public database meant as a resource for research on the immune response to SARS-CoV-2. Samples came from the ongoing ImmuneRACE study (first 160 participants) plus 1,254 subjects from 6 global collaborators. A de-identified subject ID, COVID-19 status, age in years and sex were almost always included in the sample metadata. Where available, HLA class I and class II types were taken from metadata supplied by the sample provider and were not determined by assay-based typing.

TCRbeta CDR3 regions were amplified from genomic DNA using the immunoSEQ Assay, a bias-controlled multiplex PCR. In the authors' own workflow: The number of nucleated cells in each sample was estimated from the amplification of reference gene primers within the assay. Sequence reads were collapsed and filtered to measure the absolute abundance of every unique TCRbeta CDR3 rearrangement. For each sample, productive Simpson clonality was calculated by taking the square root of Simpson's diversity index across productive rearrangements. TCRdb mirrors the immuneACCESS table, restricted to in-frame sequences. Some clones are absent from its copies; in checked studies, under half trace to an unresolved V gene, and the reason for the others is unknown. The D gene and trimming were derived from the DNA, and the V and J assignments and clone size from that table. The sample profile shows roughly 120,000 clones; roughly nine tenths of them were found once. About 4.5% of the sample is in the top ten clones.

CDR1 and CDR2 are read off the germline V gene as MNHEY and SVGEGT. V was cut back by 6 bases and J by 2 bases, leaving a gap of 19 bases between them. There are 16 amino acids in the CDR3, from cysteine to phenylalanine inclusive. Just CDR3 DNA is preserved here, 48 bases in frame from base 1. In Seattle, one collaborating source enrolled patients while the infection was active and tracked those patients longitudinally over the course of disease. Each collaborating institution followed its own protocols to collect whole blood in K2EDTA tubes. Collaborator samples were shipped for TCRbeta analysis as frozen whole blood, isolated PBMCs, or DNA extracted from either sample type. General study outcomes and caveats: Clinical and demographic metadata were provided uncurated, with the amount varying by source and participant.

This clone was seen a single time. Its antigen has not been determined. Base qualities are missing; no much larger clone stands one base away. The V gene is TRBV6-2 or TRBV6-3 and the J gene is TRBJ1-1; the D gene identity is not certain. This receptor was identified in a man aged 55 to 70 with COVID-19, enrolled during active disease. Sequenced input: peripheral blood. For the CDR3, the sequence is CASSPGEGRENTEAFF. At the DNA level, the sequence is TGTGCCAGCAGCCCCGGAGAGGGTAGGGAAAACACTGAAGCTTTCTTT.